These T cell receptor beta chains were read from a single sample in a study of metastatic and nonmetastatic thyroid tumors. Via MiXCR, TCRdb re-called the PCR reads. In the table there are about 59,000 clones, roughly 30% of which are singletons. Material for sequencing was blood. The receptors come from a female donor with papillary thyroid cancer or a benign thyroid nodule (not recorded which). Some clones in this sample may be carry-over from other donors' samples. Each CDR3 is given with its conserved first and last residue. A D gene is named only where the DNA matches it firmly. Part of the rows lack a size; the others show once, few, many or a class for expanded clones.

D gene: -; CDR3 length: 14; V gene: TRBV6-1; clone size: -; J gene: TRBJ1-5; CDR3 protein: CASSERGGLRPQHF; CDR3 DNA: TGTGCCAGCAGTGAAAGGGGAGGGTTGCGGCCCCAGCATTTT
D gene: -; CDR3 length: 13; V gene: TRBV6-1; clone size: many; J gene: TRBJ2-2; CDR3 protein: CASGSVNTGELFF; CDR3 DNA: TGTGCCAGCGGGTCGGTAAACACCGGGGAGCTGTTTTTT
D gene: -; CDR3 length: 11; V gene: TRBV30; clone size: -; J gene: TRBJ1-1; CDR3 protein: CASSGNTEAFF; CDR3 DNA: TGTGCCTCGTCAGGGAACACTGAAGCTTTCTTT
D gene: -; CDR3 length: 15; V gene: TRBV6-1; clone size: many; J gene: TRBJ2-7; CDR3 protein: CASRLRQDPSYEQYF; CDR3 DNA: TGTGCCAGCAGGCTAAGACAGGACCCCTCCTACGAGCAGTACTTC
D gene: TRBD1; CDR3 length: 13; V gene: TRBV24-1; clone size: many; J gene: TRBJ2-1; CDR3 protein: CATRDRGFDEQFF; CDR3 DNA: TGTGCCACCCGGGACAGGGGCTTCGATGAGCAGTTCTTC
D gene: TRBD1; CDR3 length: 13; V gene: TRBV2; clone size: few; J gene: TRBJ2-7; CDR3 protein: CASEMGQGYEQYF; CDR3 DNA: TGTGCCAGTGAGATGGGACAGGGTTACGAGCAGTACTTC
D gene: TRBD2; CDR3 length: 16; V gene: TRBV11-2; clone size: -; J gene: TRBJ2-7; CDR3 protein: CASSLGSGGSPYEQYF; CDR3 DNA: TGTGCCAGCAGCTTAGGTTCTGGCGGGAGCCCATACGAGCAGTACTTC
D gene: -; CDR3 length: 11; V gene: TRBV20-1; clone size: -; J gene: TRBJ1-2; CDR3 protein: CSARDRGGYTF; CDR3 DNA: TGCAGTGCTAGAGATCGTGGTGGCTACACCTTC
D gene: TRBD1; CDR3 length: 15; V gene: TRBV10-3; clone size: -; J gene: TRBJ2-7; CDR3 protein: CAISWGQGINYEQYF; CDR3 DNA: TGTGCCATCAGTTGGGGACAGGGAATTAACTACGAGCAGTACTTC
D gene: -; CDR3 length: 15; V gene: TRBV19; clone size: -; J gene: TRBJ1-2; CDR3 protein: CASIPDRDSIYGYTF; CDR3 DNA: TGTGCCAGTATACCCGATCGGGACTCCATCTATGGCTACACCTTC
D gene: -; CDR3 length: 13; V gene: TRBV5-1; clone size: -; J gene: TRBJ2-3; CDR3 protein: CASSLGDVDTQYF; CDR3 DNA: TGCGCCAGCAGCTTGGGTGACGTGGATACGCAGTATTTT
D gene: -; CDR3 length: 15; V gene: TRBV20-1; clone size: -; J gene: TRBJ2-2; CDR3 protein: CSARDIASNTGELFF; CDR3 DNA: TGCAGTGCTAGAGATATAGCATCGAACACCGGGGAGCTGTTTTTT
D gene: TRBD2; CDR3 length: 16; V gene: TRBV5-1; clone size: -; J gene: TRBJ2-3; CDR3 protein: CASSLGGTSDSVTQYF; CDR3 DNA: TGCGCCAGCAGCTTGGGAGGGACTAGTGACTCGGTTACGCAGTATTTT
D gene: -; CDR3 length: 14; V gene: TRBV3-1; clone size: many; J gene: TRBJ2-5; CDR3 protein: CASSQPNPQETQYF; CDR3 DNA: TGTGCCAGCAGCCAGCCTAACCCCCAAGAGACCCAGTACTTC
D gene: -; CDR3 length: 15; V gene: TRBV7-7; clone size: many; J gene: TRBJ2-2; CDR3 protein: CASSLYQGNTGELFF; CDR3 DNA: TGTGCTAGCAGCTTATATCAGGGGAACACCGGGGAGCTGTTTTTT
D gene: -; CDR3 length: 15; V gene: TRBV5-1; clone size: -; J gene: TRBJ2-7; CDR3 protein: CASSLTADGPYEQYF; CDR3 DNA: TGCGCCAGCAGCTTGACCGCGGACGGCCCCTACGAGCAGTACTTC
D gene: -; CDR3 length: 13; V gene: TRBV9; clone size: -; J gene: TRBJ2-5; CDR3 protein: CASSLGGLETQYF; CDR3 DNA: TGTGCCAGCAGCCTCGGGGGGCTTGAGACCCAGTACTTC
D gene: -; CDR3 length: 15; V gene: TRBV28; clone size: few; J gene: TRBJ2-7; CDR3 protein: CASIPSGTGLHSLYF; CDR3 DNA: TGTGCCAGCATACCAAGCGGAACGGGACTCCACAGCTTGTACTTC
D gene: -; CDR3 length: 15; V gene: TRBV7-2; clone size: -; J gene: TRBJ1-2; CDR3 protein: CASSLTRGGNYGYTF; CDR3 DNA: TGTGCCAGCAGCTTAACTCGCGGAGGGAACTATGGCTACACCTTC
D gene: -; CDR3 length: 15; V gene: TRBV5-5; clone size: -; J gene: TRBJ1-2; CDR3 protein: CASSLDRVADYGYTF; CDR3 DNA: TGTGCCAGCAGCTTGGACCGGGTGGCTGACTATGGCTACACCTTC
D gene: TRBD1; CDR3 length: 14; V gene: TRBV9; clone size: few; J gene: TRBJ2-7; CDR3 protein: CASSAGTGGYEQYF; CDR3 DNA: TGTGCCAGCAGCGCCGGGACAGGGGGTTACGAGCAGTACTTC
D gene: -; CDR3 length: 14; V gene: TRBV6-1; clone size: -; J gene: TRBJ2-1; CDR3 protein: CATIPDSGYNEQFF; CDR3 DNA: TGTGCCACCATCCCGGATAGCGGATACAATGAGCAGTTCTTC
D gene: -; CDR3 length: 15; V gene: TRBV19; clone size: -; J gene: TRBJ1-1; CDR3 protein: CASSAGGGMNTEAFF; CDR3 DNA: TGTGCCAGTTCGGCGGGTGGGGGGATGAACACTGAAGCTTTCTTT
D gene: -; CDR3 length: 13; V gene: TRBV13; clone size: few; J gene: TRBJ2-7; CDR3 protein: CASSLRSPDEQYF; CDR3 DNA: TGTGCCAGCAGCTTAAGGAGCCCCGACGAGCAGTACTTC
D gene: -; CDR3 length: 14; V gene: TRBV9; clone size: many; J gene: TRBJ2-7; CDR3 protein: CASSVDIGVDEQYF; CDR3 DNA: TGTGCCAGCAGCGTAGATATAGGTGTCGACGAGCAGTACTTC
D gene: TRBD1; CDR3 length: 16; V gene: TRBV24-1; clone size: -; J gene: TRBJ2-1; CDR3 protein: CATSDLGTGGYNEQFF; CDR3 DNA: TGTGCCACCAGTGATTTAGGGACAGGGGGCTACAATGAGCAGTTCTTC
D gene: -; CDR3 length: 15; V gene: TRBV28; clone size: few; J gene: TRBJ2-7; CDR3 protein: CASSLSKLAAYEQYF; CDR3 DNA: TGTGCCAGCAGTTTATCAAAACTAGCAGCCTACGAGCAGTACTTC
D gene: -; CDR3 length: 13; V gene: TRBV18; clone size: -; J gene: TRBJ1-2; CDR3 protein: CASSQAHNYGYTF; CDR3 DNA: TGTGCCAGCTCCCAGGCTCATAACTATGGCTACACCTTC
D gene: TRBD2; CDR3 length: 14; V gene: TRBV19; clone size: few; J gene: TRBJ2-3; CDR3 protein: CASRPPGGGDTQYF; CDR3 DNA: TGTGCCAGTAGACCGCCGGGGGGAGGAGATACGCAGTATTTT
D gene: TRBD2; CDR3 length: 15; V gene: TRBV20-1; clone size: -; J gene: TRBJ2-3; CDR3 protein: CSAKGGRDPTDTQYF; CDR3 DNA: TGCAGTGCTAAAGGCGGGAGGGACCCCACAGATACGCAGTATTTT
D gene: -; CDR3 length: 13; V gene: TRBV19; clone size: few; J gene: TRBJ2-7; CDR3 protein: CASKVPARDEQYF; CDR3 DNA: TGTGCCAGTAAAGTTCCAGCTCGGGACGAGCAGTACTTC